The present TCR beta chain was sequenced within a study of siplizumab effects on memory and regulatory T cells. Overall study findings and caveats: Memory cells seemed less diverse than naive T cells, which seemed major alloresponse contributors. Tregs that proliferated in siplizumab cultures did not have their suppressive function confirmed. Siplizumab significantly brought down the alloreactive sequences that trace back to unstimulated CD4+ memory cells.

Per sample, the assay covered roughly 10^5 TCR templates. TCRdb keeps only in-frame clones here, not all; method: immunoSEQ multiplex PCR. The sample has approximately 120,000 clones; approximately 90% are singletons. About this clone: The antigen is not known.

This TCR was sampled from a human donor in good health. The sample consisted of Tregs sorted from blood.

The CDR3 DNA reads TGCGCCAGCAGCCCTGCAAAAGGGAACACCATATATTTT. It yields the protein CASSPAKGNTIYF. The V gene is TRBV5-1, the J gene TRBJ1-3; no clear D. Per the germline V gene, CDR1 is SGHRS and CDR2 is YFSETQ. V was cut by 4 bases and J by 7 bases, with 12 bases left in between. This CDR3 spans 13 amino acids.